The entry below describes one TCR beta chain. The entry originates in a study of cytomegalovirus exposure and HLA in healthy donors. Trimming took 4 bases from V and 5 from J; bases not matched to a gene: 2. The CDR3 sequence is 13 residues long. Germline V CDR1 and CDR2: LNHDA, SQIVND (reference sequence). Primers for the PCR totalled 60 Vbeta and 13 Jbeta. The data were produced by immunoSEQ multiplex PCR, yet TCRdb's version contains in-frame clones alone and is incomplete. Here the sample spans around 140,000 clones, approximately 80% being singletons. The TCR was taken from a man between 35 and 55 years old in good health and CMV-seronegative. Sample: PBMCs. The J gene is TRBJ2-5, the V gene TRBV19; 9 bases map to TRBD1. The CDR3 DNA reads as TGTGCCAGTAGTAGCGACAGGGGGGAGACCCAGTACTTC. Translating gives CASSSDRGETQYF.